The clone carrying this T cell receptor (beta chain) was counted many times. Amplified TCR beta CDR3 regions derived from RNA transcripts. With the HTBI primer set, the TCR CDR3 went through a first round of RT-PCR. MiXCR, run by TCRdb on the multiplex PCR reads, gives a single entry per CDR3 protein. Among 750,000 to 950,000 distinct CDR3 sequences listed, roughly 37% were seen once. Looked up from germline, CDR1 is SGHTA and CDR2 is FQGNSA. This CDR3 region has 14 residues. V lost 4 bases to trimming and J lost 4 bases; unmatched junction nucleotides: 5. The sample belongs to a study of T cells in Graves' hyperthyroidism and ophthalmopathy. Diagnostic decisions used clinical symptoms, serum thyroxine and TRAb, thyroid ultrasound and orbital computed tomography.

This sequence joins TRBV7-2 and TRBJ2-5; 8 bases fit TRBD2. This TCR derives from a man younger than 35 with Graves' hyperthyroidism. Sequencing was done on a sample of blood. Here the CDR3 DNA reads TGTGCCAGCAGCTCCGGGACTAGGGTAGAGACCCAGTACTTC. This encodes CASSSGTRVETQYF.